The clone carrying this T cell receptor (beta chain) was picked up many times. This sample's time point: newly diagnosed GD, antithyroid drugs for less than 3 months. Extracted RNA from PBMCs served as the source of the TCR library. The peripheral blood volume drawn was 7.5 to 10 milliliters, and it was collected into EDTA tubes. The CDR3 length is 14 residues. V dropped 2 bases and J dropped 3 bases, with 11 bases sitting between them. Germline CDR1 and CDR2: SGHRS and YFSETQ. TCR beta libraries were built with iRepertoire HTBI primers and Arm-PCR of CDR3 regions. TCRdb re-called the multiplex PCR reads through MiXCR, storing one row per CDR3 protein. The sample has roughly 500,000 distinct CDR3 sequences, roughly 12% seen once. The sample is drawn from a study of regulatory T cells in long-lasting Graves disease. A further study also used this sample, focusing on T cells in Graves' hyperthyroidism and ophthalmopathy. From that paper: Criteria for exclusion of patients were uncontrolled infection, other autoimmune disease, pregnancy or lactation.

The TCR was taken from a man younger than 45 with Graves disease. Sequences were derived from peripheral blood mononuclear cells (PBMCs), sampled at new diagnosis, from a patient treated with antithyroid drugs. This chain connects TRBV5-1 to TRBJ1-1; D remains unclear. Here the CDR3 reads CASSFLRPDTEAFF. CDR3 coding DNA: TGCGCCAGCAGCTTTCTCAGACCGGACACTGAAGCTTTCTTT.